The 27 T cell receptor beta chains below come from one sample, sequenced in a study of T cell clusters in autoimmune cytopenias. One tube held mixed TRB-A and TRB-B primer pools for touch-down PCR. Using the multiplex PCR reads, TCRdb records one entry per CDR3 protein without DNA. The sample totals several thousand distinct CDR3 sequences. Each sample's input was around 250 ng genomic DNA, some 40,000 genome equivalents. This sample was also put to use in a study of T cell repertoires in aging, cancer and after chemotherapy.

Sample: peripheral blood. These receptors all stem from a human donor in good health.

CDR3 amino acids: CASSPRQGLYEQYF. The rearrangement uses TRBV13 and TRBJ2-7; TCRdb outputs TRBD1, but without DNA this stays unchecked. The germline V gene encodes CDR1 PRHDT and CDR2 FYEKMQ (reference sequence). The length of the CDR3 is 14 residues.

This clonotype is called medium-sized based on its frequency. The gene calls are TRBV19 and TRBJ2-2; TCRdb's D call of TRBD1 is untestable without DNA. The CDR3 is 18 residues long. Looked up from germline, CDR1 is LNHDA and CDR2 is SQIVND (reference sequence). The CDR3 reads CASSIAPWGDEDTGELFF.

The genes are TRBV10-3 and TRBJ2-7. CDR1 is ENHRY and CDR2 is SYGVKD in the germline V gene. The CDR3 spans 14 residues. CDR3 sequence reads: CAISELQVEYEQYF.

The gene calls are TRBV6-4 and TRBJ1-6; TCRdb proposes TRBD1, but this gene call is untestable without DNA. The CDR3 has 15 residues. Germline CDR1 and CDR2: MRHNA and SNTAGT. CDR3 protein: CASSEVGTQNSPLHF.

This clonotype ranks as medium-sized in terms of frequency. The V and J genes are TRBV5-6 and TRBJ2-3; lacking DNA, the TRBD2 call made by TCRdb goes unchecked. This CDR3 region has 16 residues. Germline values: CDR1 SGHDT, CDR2 YYEEEE. The CDR3 here is CASSILTSGGTDTQYF.

This clonotype ranks as medium-sized in terms of frequency. The J gene is TRBJ2-5, the V gene TRBV11-1; the D call of TRBD1 rests on TCRdb alone, since no DNA is present to check it. The CDR3 runs 14 residues. In germline, CDR1 is SGHAT, CDR2 FQDESV (reference sequence). The CDR3 loop reads CASTRDRALVPQYF.

This chain links TRBV11-1 with TRBJ2-7; TCRdb's D gene call, TRBD2, goes unchecked for lack of DNA. This CDR3 comprises 14 residues. Germline lookup yields CDR1 SGHAT and CDR2 FQDESV (reference sequence). CDR3 amino acids: CASSPIREGYEQYF.

V is TRBV11-1 and J is TRBJ2-1; without DNA, the TCRdb call of TRBD2 cannot be checked. The CDR3 covers 16 residues. CDR1 is SGHAT and CDR2 is FQDESV in the germline V gene (reference sequence). The CDR3 reads CASSEGLAAPYNEQFF. Complete variable domain (other parts from reference TRBV11-1 and TRBJ2-1): EAEVAQSPRYKITEKSQAVAFWCDPISGHATLYWYRQILGQGPELLVQFQDESVVDDSQLPKDRFSAERLKGVDSTLKIQPAELGDSAMYLCASSEGLAAPYNEQFFGPGTRLTVL.

The chain employs TRBV5-4 and TRBJ2-1; checking the TCRdb D call of TRBD2 is not possible without DNA. Per the germline V gene, CDR1 is SGHNT and CDR2 is YYREEE (reference sequence). The CDR3 spans 17 residues. The CDR3 loop reads CASSLTSGGSSYNEQFF.

The CDR3 spells CASSYEVPRAAEAFF. The genes are TRBV6-5 and TRBJ1-1. Germline CDR1 MNHEY, CDR2 SVGAGI. The CDR3 runs 15 residues.

Measured by frequency, this clonotype is medium-sized. The CDR3 loop is CASSSLSGWVPGYTF. The chain uses TRBV6-5 and TRBJ1-2; TCRdb lists TRBD1, though no DNA is available to test this call. CDR3 length: 15 residues. CDR1 is MNHEY and CDR2 is SVGAGI in the germline V gene.

The chain links TRBV30 to TRBJ1-1; TCRdb's assignment of TRBD1 cannot be checked, as there is no DNA. The CDR3 is 17 amino acids. Germline lookup yields CDR1 GTSNPN and CDR2 SVGIG (reference sequence). The CDR3 protein is CAWSAHTGTYRNTEAFF.

Its frequency marks this clonotype as medium-sized. This chain links TRBV19 with TRBJ1-1; TCRdb gives TRBD1 as the D gene, but with no DNA this cannot be confirmed. The CDR3 has 15 amino acids. Germline CDR1 is LNHDA and CDR2 is SQIVND (reference sequence). The CDR3: CASTRTGVFGTEAFF.

This clonotype is labeled medium-sized based on frequency. The J gene is TRBJ2-7, the V gene TRBV6-1. Germline values: CDR1 MNHNS, CDR2 SASEGT. CDR3 length equals 13 residues. CDR3 amino acids: CASSEGPFYEQYF.

The chain joins TRBV19 to TRBJ2-7; the D gene TCRdb calls, TRBD1, cannot be checked with no DNA. The CDR3 loop spans 17 amino acids. Germline V gives CDR1 LNHDA, CDR2 SQIVND (reference sequence). CDR3 in amino acids: CASSPFPDRLSSYEQYF.

The V call is TRBV12-3 or TRBV12-4, the J call TRBJ1-1; the D call of TRBD1 rests on TCRdb alone, since no DNA is present to check it. This CDR3 is 14 amino acids long. CDR3 region: CASSSGTLNTEAFF.

This clonotype is classed as medium-sized (0.01 to 0.1%) by frequency. This rearrangement joins TRBV30 to TRBJ2-3; the D call from TCRdb, TRBD1, cannot be confirmed without DNA. The germline V gene encodes CDR1 GTSNPN and CDR2 SVGIG (reference sequence). The CDR3 extends over 15 amino acids. CDR3 amino acids: CAWSGGDRPTDTQYF.

The chain recombines TRBV20-1 with TRBJ1-5; no DNA is available, so the TRBD1 call from TCRdb remains unchecked. Germline V CDR1 and CDR2: DFQATT, SNEGSKA (reference sequence). This CDR3 contains 14 residues. CDR3 region: CSARTGVGNQPQHF.

The chain links TRBV7-2 to TRBJ1-5. Germline loops: CDR1 SGHTA, CDR2 FQGNSA. The CDR3 contains 13 residues. CDR3 sequence: CASSSDSSRPQHF.

This chain links TRBV12-3 or TRBV12-4 with TRBJ2-1; the TCRdb D gene call, TRBD2, has no DNA to confirm it. There are 17 residues in the CDR3. CDR3 sequence reads: CAIPGLAGFLVYNEQFF.

J is TRBJ1-5 and V is TRBV18. This CDR3 has 15 residues. Per the germline V gene, CDR1 is KGHSH and CDR2 is LQKENI. The CDR3 region is CASSADTFGHQPQHF.

The J gene is TRBJ2-1, the V gene TRBV14; there is no DNA to check the TCRdb D call of TRBD2. Germline loops: CDR1 SGHDN, CDR2 FVKESK. The length of the CDR3 is 13 residues. CDR3 region: CASSQSPGGMQFF.

V usage is TRBV6-6 and J usage is TRBJ2-3; lacking DNA, the TRBD2 call made by TCRdb goes unchecked. CDR3 size: 17 residues. Looked up from germline, CDR1 is MNHNY and CDR2 is SVGAGI (reference sequence). The CDR3 is CASSEGGLAGVTDTQYF.

The genes are TRBV6-6 and TRBJ1-6; the D gene TCRdb calls, TRBD1, cannot be checked with no DNA. CDR1 is MNHNY and CDR2 is SVGAGI in the germline V gene (reference sequence). The CDR3 is 14 residues long. The CDR3 here is CASTRDRGRAPLHF.

The V call is TRBV27, the J call TRBJ1-2; checking the TCRdb D call of TRBD1 is not possible without DNA. In germline, CDR1 is MNHEY, CDR2 SMNVEV (reference sequence). The CDR3 is 14 residues long. The CDR3 loop reads CASSKQGNNYGYTF.

This rearrangement joins TRBV5-1 to TRBJ2-7; TCRdb picks TRBD1, but there is no DNA to check that call. Per germline, CDR1 SGHRS and CDR2 YFSETQ. CDR3 length: 14 amino acids. This CDR3 reads CASSTTGEPYEQYF.

The V call is TRBV5-4, the J call TRBJ2-7; as DNA is missing, the TRBD1 call by TCRdb cannot be tested. The germline V gene has CDR1 SGHNT and CDR2 YYREEE (reference sequence). The CDR3 contains 13 residues. The CDR3 sequence: CASSFQGVFEQYF. The full variable domain, rest sourced from reference TRBV5-4 and TRBJ2-7, is ETGVTQSPTHLIKTRGQQVTLRCSSQSGHNTVSWYQQALGQGPQFIFQYYREEENGRGNFPPRFSGLQFPNYSSELNVNALELDDSALYLCASSFQGVFEQYFGPGTRLTVT.